The sequence of this T cell receptor beta chain was determined in a study of blood T cell repertoires in COVID-19. Whole-study context: Both acute and convalescent COVID-19 samples were obtained from the United States, Italy and Spain. PBMCs, B-cell-depleted T cells, or T cells were the source of the cDNA or gDNA that made up the material.

Trimming stripped 4 bases from V and 0 bases from J, with 9 bases between. CDR1 is SGHRS and CDR2 is YFSETQ in the germline V gene. CDR3 length: 14 amino acids. Source study methods: Reference gene primer amplification gave estimated nucleated cell counts. The data were produced by immunoSEQ multiplex PCR, yet TCRdb's version contains in-frame clones alone and is incomplete. That table supplies the V and J calls and clone size; D and trimming were determined from the DNA. Found here are 88,000 or so clones, approximately 89% of them singletons; the top ten hold 2% to 3%. The sequenced material came from peripheral blood. The rearrangement joins TRBV5-1 to TRBJ2-3, with D unclear. The receptor was derived from a man aged 50-59 years with acute or convalescent COVID-19. This CDR3 is CASSQESSTDTQYF. Written as DNA, the CDR3 is TGCGCCAGCAGCCAGGAAAGTAGCACAGATACGCAGTATTTT.